This TCR beta chain was profiled in a study of blood T cell repertoires in COVID-19. Across the whole study: Some COVID-19 samples were acute and others convalescent; all came from the United States, Italy and Spain.

CDR3 length: 16 residues. Germline CDR1 SGDLS, CDR2 YYNGEE. V was pared by 4 bases and J by 2 bases, with 8 bases of the junction left unmatched. Grouping used clinical history reported by participants in a survey and questionnaire. Some clones are missing from TCRdb's copy, which holds only in-frame ones; the method was immunoSEQ multiplex PCR. The repertoire holds 200,000 to 300,000 clones, approximately 86% seen once, with less than 4% in the top ten. Sequenced material: PBMCs or T cells enriched from blood (not recorded which). The source of this sequence is a woman in her 40s with acute COVID-19. This chain joins TRBV9 and TRBJ2-2; 7 bases align to TRBD2. The CDR3 reads CASSPRGTINTGELFF. CDR3 bases: TGTGCCAGCAGCCCGCGGGGGACTATTAACACCGGGGAGCTGTTTTTT.